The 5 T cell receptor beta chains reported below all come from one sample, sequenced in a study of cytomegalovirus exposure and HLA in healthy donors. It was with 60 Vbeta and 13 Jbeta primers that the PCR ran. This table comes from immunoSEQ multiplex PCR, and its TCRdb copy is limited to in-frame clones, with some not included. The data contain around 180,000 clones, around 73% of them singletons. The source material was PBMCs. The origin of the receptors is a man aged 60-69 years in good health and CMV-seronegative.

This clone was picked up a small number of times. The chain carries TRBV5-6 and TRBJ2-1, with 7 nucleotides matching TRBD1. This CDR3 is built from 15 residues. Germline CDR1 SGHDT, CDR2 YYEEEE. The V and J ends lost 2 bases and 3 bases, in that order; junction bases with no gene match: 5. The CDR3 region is CASSLDRENYNEQFF. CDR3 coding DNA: TGTGCCAGCAGCTTAGACAGGGAGAACTACAATGAGCAGTTCTTC.

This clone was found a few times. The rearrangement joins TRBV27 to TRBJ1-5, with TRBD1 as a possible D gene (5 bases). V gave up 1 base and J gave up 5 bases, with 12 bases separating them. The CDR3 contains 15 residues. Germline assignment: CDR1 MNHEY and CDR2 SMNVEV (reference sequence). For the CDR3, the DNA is TGTGCCAGCAGTTTATATAGGGGTGGCGATCAGCCCCAGCATTTT. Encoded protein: CASSLYRGGDQPQHF.

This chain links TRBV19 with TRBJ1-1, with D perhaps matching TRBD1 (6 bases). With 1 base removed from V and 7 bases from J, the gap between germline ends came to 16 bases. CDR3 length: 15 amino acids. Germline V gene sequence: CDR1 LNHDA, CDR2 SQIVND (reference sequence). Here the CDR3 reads CASSIALAGGGEAFF. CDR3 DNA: TGTGCCAGTAGTATAGCCCTTGCGGGGGGCGGTGAAGCTTTCTTT.

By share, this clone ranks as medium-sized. This CDR3 is CASSDGPEGSYEQYF. CDR3 nucleotide sequence: TGTGCCAGCAGTGACGGACCCGAGGGCTCCTACGAGCAGTACTTC. The chain carries TRBV6-1 and TRBJ2-7, with D tentatively TRBD2 (5 bases). V lost 3 bases to trimming and J lost 0 bases, with 12 bases between them. Germline CDR1 MNHNS, CDR2 SASEGT. The CDR3 loop spans 15 amino acids.

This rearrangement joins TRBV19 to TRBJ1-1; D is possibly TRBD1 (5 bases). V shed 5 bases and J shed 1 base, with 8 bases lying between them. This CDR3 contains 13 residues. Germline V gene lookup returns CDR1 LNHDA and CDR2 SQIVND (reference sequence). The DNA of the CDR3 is TGTGCCAGTAGTTCTGACAGGAACACTGAAGCTTTCTTT. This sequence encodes CASSSDRNTEAFF.